The clone carrying this TCR beta chain was seen once. Per the original data handling: Amplified reference gene primers provided the basis for estimating nucleated cell counts. Sequenced by immunoSEQ multiplex PCR; TCRdb stores in-frame clones only, minus some. The V and J calls and clone size are taken from that table; D and trimming were inferred from the DNA. This table holds a few hundred thousand clones, approximately 86% found once. The sample is drawn from a study of blood T cell repertoires in COVID-19. Clinical histories supplied by participants themselves formed the basis of cohort assignment. This TCR derives from a woman in her fifties or sixties who had recovered from COVID-19. The sequencing input was PBMCs or T cells enriched from blood (not recorded which).

The CDR3 DNA reads as TGTGCCAGCAGTGACCGACAGGGTTCAGGCAAAAACATTCAGTACTTC. This gives the protein CASSDRQGSGKNIQYF. This chain uses TRBV6-1 with TRBJ2-4, with 7 bases that match TRBD1. Trimming cost V 3 bases and J 3 bases; bases outside gene matches: 8. Germline-derived CDR1 and CDR2 are MNHNS and SASEGT. This CDR3 comprises 16 residues.